This TCR beta chain was profiled in a study of blood T cell repertoires in COVID-19. Study at large: Acute-phase and convalescent COVID-19 samples originated in the United States, Italy and Spain. Sources were T cells, B-cell-depleted T cells, or PBMCs; the material itself was cDNA or gDNA.

In the original workflow: Nucleated cell number was recorded as an estimate derived from reference gene primer amplification. Produced via immunoSEQ multiplex PCR; TCRdb's table is partial and in-frame only. V and J calls and clone size are given by that table; D and trimming were obtained from the DNA. The top ten hold about 26% of the sample, which has roughly 170,000 clones, about 88% seen once. Trimming removed 1 base at V and 0 bases at J, with 9 bases between. CDR3 length: 16 residues. Germline CDR1 reads SGHTA; CDR2 reads FQGTGA. The genes are TRBV7-3 and TRBJ2-2; D not resolved. The specimen was peripheral blood. The sequence came from a man between 60 and 75 years old with acute or convalescent COVID-19. CDR3 sequence reads: CASSLSSEANTGELFF. The CDR3 DNA sequence: TGTGCCAGCAGCTTAAGTTCAGAAGCGAACACCGGGGAGCTGTTTTTT.